These 2 T cell receptor beta chains came from one sample sequenced in a study of shared T cell receptors in the human thymus. The repertoire was sequenced with immunoSEQ multiplex PCR; TCRdb's copy has only in-frame clones and lacks some. The data show some 720,000 clones, roughly 90% seen once. Separately, the same data were catalogued under a study of human thymus T cells.

The material sequenced was thymocytes. All receptors come from a boy younger than two with a congenital heart defect.

V usage is TRBV27 and J usage is TRBJ1-4; unclear D gene. V was cut by 5 bases and J by 5 bases, with 15 bases left in between. CDR1 and CDR2 (germline): MNHEY, SMNVEV (reference sequence). CDR3 size: 15 residues. The CDR3 sequence is CASSPAGWANEKLFF. CDR3 bases: TGTGCCAGCAGTCCGGCGGGGTGGGCAAATGAAAAACTGTTTTTT.

Only one count was recorded for this clone. V and J are TRBV6-5 and TRBJ2-7, with 7 bases aligning to TRBD1. CDR3 size: 13 residues. V lost 6 bases to trimming and J lost 2 bases; unmatched junction nucleotides: 4. In germline, CDR1 is MNHEY, CDR2 SVGAGI. The CDR3 is CASSWTGPYEQYF. The CDR3 coding sequence is TGTGCCAGCAGCTGGACAGGTCCCTACGAGCAGTACTTC.